The clone carrying this T cell receptor (beta chain) was picked up a small number of times. Its target is not known. Individual cDNA molecules carried attached unique molecular identifiers. A single record per CDR3 protein comes from TCRdb applying MiXCR to the 5' RACE reads. The sample contains just over 95,000 distinct CDR3 sequences, around 10% of which appear only once. Trimming left V 2 bases short and J 3 bases short, with 10 bases between. Germline V gives CDR1 LNHDA, CDR2 SQIVND (reference sequence). The CDR3 is made up of 15 amino acids. This sample is part of a study of early T cells in non-severe SARS-CoV-2 infection. Study in general: Bulk RNA taken from unsorted whole blood was sequenced, leaving chains unpaired.

Study results and limitations: Private and CD4 specificities were missed by VDJdb matching, which favored anti-spike CD8 responses.

The sequencing sample was made of whole blood. This rearrangement joins TRBV19 to TRBJ2-2, with D possibly being TRBD1 (6 bases). The TCR originated in an adult who was a healthcare worker with PCR-confirmed SARS-CoV-2 infection or an uninfected control (not recorded which). CDR3 sequence: CASSISGVDTGELFF. DNA of the CDR3: TGTGCCAGTAGTATATCAGGGGTCGACACCGGGGAGCTGTTTTTT.